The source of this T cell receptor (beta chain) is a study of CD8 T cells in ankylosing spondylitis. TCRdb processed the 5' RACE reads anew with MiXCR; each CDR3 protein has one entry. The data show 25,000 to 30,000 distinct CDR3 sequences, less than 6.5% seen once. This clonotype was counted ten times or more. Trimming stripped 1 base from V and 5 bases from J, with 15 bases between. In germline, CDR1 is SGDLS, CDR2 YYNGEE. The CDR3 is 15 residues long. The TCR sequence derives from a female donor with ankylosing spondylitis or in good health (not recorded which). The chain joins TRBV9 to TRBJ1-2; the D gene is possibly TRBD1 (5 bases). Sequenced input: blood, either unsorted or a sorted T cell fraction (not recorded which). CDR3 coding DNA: TGTGCCAGCAGCGTAAGCGAGGGGCGCCGGTATGGCTACACCTTC. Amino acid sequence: CASSVSEGRRYGYTF.